Presented here are 5 T cell receptor beta chains from one specimen sequenced in a study of T cell repertoires in cytomegalovirus infection. TCRdb itself ran the reads through MiXCR, one entry per CDR3 protein. The repertoire holds about 330,000 distinct CDR3 sequences, with 9% to 9.5% as singletons. The specimen was PBMCs. The receptors stem from a human donor in good health (CMV status not recorded). Some clones in this sample may be carry-over from other donors' samples.

This clonotype was counted at least ten times. The chain has TRBV28 and TRBJ1-2; 7 bases fit TRBD1. Germline lookup yields CDR1 MDHEN and CDR2 SYDVKM. Trimming removed 6 bases from V and 4 bases from J; junction bases left unmatched: 5. The CDR3 contains 13 residues. The CDR3 bases are TGTGCCAGCAGGGACAGGAGGCCCTATGGCTACACCTTC. Translated: CASRDRRPYGYTF.

This clonotype showed up many times. CDR3 sequence (DNA): TGTGCCAGCAGCTTAGCAAGTAGCGGGGGTGCCAGCCCCTACAATGAGCAGTTCTTC. Protein product: CASSLASSGGASPYNEQFF. The V call is TRBV7-2, the J call TRBJ2-1, with 9 bases fitting TRBD2. Germline V lookup: CDR1 SGHTA, CDR2 FQGNSA. The V segment lost 0 bases and the J segment 2 bases; nucleotides outside the gene matches: 11. The CDR3 length is 19 residues.

The V call is TRBV19, the J call TRBJ1-6, with D unclear. This CDR3 comprises 15 residues. V was trimmed by 1 base and J by 7 bases, leaving 11 bases between them. CDR1 LNHDA and CDR2 SQIVND come from the germline V gene (reference sequence). CDR3 DNA sequence: TGTGCCAGTAGTATAGCGGATGCTGCCAATTCACCCCTCCACTTT. The encoded protein is CASSIADAANSPLHF.

This clonotype has at least ten counts. The gene calls are TRBV24-1 and TRBJ2-5, with TRBD2 matching over 8 bases. CDR1 KGHDR and CDR2 SFDVKD come from the germline V gene. The length of the CDR3 is 16 residues. V dropped 3 bases and J dropped 5; count of bases not matched to a gene: 10. The CDR3 region is CATSDARSGGPETQYF. As DNA, the CDR3 is TGTGCCACCAGTGATGCCAGGAGCGGGGGTCCGGAGACCCAGTACTTC.

At least ten counts were recorded for this clonotype. The chain is built from TRBV7-2 and TRBJ2-5, with a weak D call TRBD1 (8 bases). Germline CDR1 reads SGHTA; CDR2 reads FQGNSA. The CDR3 is 14 residues long. The V and J ends lost 5 bases and 2 bases respectively, with 12 bases between them. CDR3 residues: CASSVQGGQETQYF. CDR3 bases: TGTGCCAGCAGCGTACAGGGGGGGCAAGAGACCCAGTACTTC.